This entry lists 26 T cell receptor beta chains sequenced from one sample in a study of blood T cells in healthy people across ages. Primers used in a second PCR of roughly 6 to 11 cycles were a sample-barcoded 5' primer and a J-beta primer mix. TCRdb re-called the 5' RACE reads through MiXCR, storing one row per CDR3 protein. This table holds 1 million or so distinct CDR3 sequences, under 55% found once. The sequenced sample consisted of blood. These receptors were obtained from an older woman in good health.

The chain uses TRBV9 and TRBJ2-3, with 8 bases aligning to TRBD1. With V trimmed by 3 bases and J by 0 bases, 6 bases remained unmatched. The CDR3 contains 16 residues. Germline CDR1 and CDR2: SGDLS and YYNGEE. The CDR3 sequence is CASSADRGWSTDTQYF. CDR3 nucleotide sequence: TGTGCCAGCAGCGCCGACAGGGGTTGGAGCACAGATACGCAGTATTTT.

The chain combines TRBV11-2 with TRBJ2-5; 12 positions agree with TRBD2. The germline V gene encodes CDR1 SGHAT and CDR2 FQNNGV. V lost 6 bases, J lost 11 bases, and 13 bases stayed unmatched. This CDR3 is built from 15 residues. CDR3 sequence (DNA): TGTGCCAGCAGGCAGACTAGCGGGAGTCGCAATGAGCAGTACTTC. Translated: CASRQTSGSRNEQYF.

CDR3 bases: TGTGCCAGCAGCTTAGGATTTAGCAATCAGCCCCAGCATTTT. Protein product: CASSLGFSNQPQHF. The chain carries TRBV7-2 and TRBJ1-5; D is undetermined. The CDR3 runs 14 residues. The ends were cut back, 1 base at V and 0 bases at J, with 4 bases in the middle. Germline loops: CDR1 SGHTA, CDR2 FQGNSA. The full variable domain, in which reference TRBV7-2 and TRBJ1-5 provide the parts outside the CDR3, is GAGVSQSPSNKVTEKGKDVELRCDPISGHTALYWYRQSLGQGLEFLIYFQGNSAPDKSGLPSDRFSAERTGGSVSTLTIQRTQQEDSAVYLCASSLGFSNQPQHFGDGTRLSIL.

In its sample, this clonotype was seen a few times. The chain uses TRBV11-2 and TRBJ2-7; no clear D. Germline loops: CDR1 SGHAT, CDR2 FQNNGV. This CDR3 is built from 15 residues. V was shortened by 0 bases and J by 0 bases, with 9 bases between the two germline ends. This CDR3 is CASSLDYSSSYEQYF. The CDR3 DNA sequence: TGTGCCAGCAGCTTAGATTACTCATCCTCCTACGAGCAGTACTTC.

This chain links TRBV6-6 with TRBJ1-6, with a tentative D call TRBD1 (5 bases). CDR1 and CDR2 (germline): MNHNY, SVGAGI (reference sequence). The CDR3 is 15 residues long. V dropped 0 bases and J dropped 7 bases, with 10 bases sitting between them. The CDR3 sequence: CASSYSTTVNSPLHF. The CDR3 coding sequence is TGTGCCAGCAGTTACTCGACGACAGTCAATTCACCCCTCCACTTT.

As concerns this clonotype: A read error may be the cause here, since a much bigger clone is one base away. The chain joins TRBV10-3 to TRBJ1-6; D remains unclear. The ends were cut back, 11 bases at V and 3 bases at J, with 11 bases in the middle. Germline values: CDR1 ENHRY, CDR2 SYGVKD. The CDR3 has 13 residues. CDR3 loop: CASATDYNSPLHF. The CDR3, as DNA: TGTGCCTCCGCAACAGACTATAATTCACCCCTCCACTTT.

CDR3 in DNA: TGTGCCAGCAGCTCAGGCTGGGGGGACTACGAGCAGTACTTC. This codes for CASSSGWGDYEQYF. This rearrangement joins TRBV3-1 to TRBJ2-7; D might be TRBD2 (6 bases). V shed 5 bases and J shed 3 bases, with 14 bases lying between them. The CDR3 length is 14 residues. Germline CDR1 reads LGHDT; CDR2 reads YNNKEL (reference sequence).

The chain carries TRBV13 and TRBJ2-7; D is tentatively TRBD1 or TRBD2 (6 bases each). The CDR3 has 13 amino acids. V lost 5 bases and J 7 bases, leaving 15 bases between the germline ends. Germline loops: CDR1 PRHDT, CDR2 FYEKMQ (reference sequence). The CDR3 loop reads CASSITTGREQYF. CDR3 nucleotide sequence: TGTGCCAGCAGCATCACCACAGGGAGGGAGCAGTACTTC.

This clonotype has a handful of counts. V gene TRBV9 combines with J gene TRBJ2-7; D not resolved. This CDR3 is built from 14 residues. The germline V gene encodes CDR1 SGDLS and CDR2 YYNGEE. Trimming cost V 4 bases and J 6 bases, with 17 bases left between them. CDR3 bases: TGTGCCAGCAGCACAAGTCGATCGGGCGGCGAGCAGTACTTC. Translating it yields CASSTSRSGGEQYF.

This clonotype was picked up one time. The rearrangement links TRBV12-3 or TRBV12-4 to TRBJ1-1; tentatively, D is TRBD1 (5 bases). V was cut by 5 bases and J by 5 bases, with 18 bases left in between. The CDR3 is made up of 15 amino acids. The CDR3 region is CASSPLRGAYTEAFF. CDR3 DNA: TGTGCCAGCAGTCCCCTGAGAGGGGCTTATACTGAAGCTTTCTTT.

This chain links TRBV19 with TRBJ2-1; 8 bases agree with TRBD1. Trimming cost V 7 bases and J 8 bases; bases outside gene matches: 7. CDR3 length: 13 residues. Germline loops: CDR1 LNHDA, CDR2 SQIVND (reference sequence). Here the CDR3 DNA reads TGTGCCAGTAACTCCAGGGGGCTCGATGAGCAGTTCTTC. This translates into CASNSRGLDEQFF.

The chain has TRBV4-2 and TRBJ1-4; D may be TRBD1 (6 bases). Trimming pared 0 bases from V and 6 bases from J, leaving 14 bases between. CDR3 size: 16 residues. Germline assignment: CDR1 LGHNA and CDR2 YNFKEQ. The DNA of the CDR3 is TGTGCCAGCAGCCAAGATGGGCGGGGGCAGGATGAAAAACTGTTTTTT. This gives the protein CASSQDGRGQDEKLFF.

This clonotype was detected ten times or more. The rearrangement links TRBV29-1 to TRBJ1-1; D not certain. CDR1 and CDR2 (germline): SQVTM, ANQGSEA. The CDR3 sequence is 8 residues long. The V gene lost 3 bases and the J gene lost 12 bases, with 5 bases spanning the gap. CDR3 amino acids: CSVEGTFF. CDR3 DNA: TGCAGCGTTGAGGGGACTTTCTTT.

V and J are TRBV4-1 and TRBJ2-7, with D perhaps matching TRBD2 (5 bases). The CDR3 runs 14 residues. CDR1 is MGHRA, CDR2 YSYEKL, per germline. V lost 2 bases to trimming and J lost 2 bases, with 10 bases between them. The CDR3, as DNA: TGCGCCAGCAGCCAACTTGAGGGAACCTACGAGCAGTACTTC. It yields the protein CASSQLEGTYEQYF.

The sample holds a few counts of this clonotype. This chain connects TRBV12-3 or TRBV12-4 to TRBJ1-2; TRBD1 agrees at 7 bases. The CDR3 is 13 residues long. V dropped 6 bases and J dropped 5; count of bases not matched to a gene: 6. In DNA, the CDR3 is TGTGCCAGCAGCCGGGACAGAACTTATGGCTACACCTTC. It encodes CASSRDRTYGYTF.

V is TRBV5-1 and J is TRBJ2-3; D might be TRBD2 (5 bases). The CDR3 runs to 15 residues. Germline loops: CDR1 SGHRS, CDR2 YFSETQ. Between the trimmed V and J ends, which lost 0 bases and 4 bases, there was a span of 12 bases. The CDR3 coding sequence is TGCGCCAGCAGCTTGGCTAGCCAGGAGTCAGATACGCAGTATTTT. Translating it yields CASSLASQESDTQYF. The full variable domain, with the rest looked up from reference TRBV5-1 and TRBJ2-3, is KAGVTQTPRYLIKTRGQQVTLSCSPISGHRSVSWYQQTPGQGLQFLFEYFSETQRNKGNFPGRFSGRQFSNSRSEMNVSTLELGDSALYLCASSLASQESDTQYFGPGTRLTVL.

As concerns this clonotype: Since a much larger clone is just one base distant, this may be a read error. The chain links TRBV13 to TRBJ2-7; TRBD1 agrees at 10 bases. TRBJ2-5 matches the DNA end more closely, so the J call is doubtful. From germline, CDR1 is PRHDT and CDR2 FYEKMQ (reference sequence). CDR3 size: 15 residues. CDR3 DNA: TGTGCCAGCAGTTCGCGGACAGGGGGACAGGGGACCCAGTACTTC. This encodes CASSSRTGGQGTQYF.

V is TRBV7-4 and J is TRBJ2-4; 9 positions match TRBD1. Germline values: CDR1 SGHVT, CDR2 SQSDAQ. CDR3 length equals 18 residues. The ends lost 2 bases at V and 0 bases at J; junction bases unmatched: 8. The CDR3 loop reads CASSLLSDRGLAKNIQYF. CDR3 sequence (DNA): TGTGCCAGCAGCTTATTGTCGGACAGGGGCCTAGCCAAAAACATTCAGTACTTC. The whole variable domain, remainder taken from reference TRBV7-4 and TRBJ2-4, is GAGVSQSPRYKVAKRGRDVALRCDSISGHVTLYWYRQTLGQGSEVLTYSQSDAQRDKSGRPSGRFSAERPERSVSTLKIQRTEQGDSAVYLCASSLLSDRGLAKNIQYFGAGTRLSVL.

The chain couples TRBV7-9 to TRBJ1-1; tentative D call: TRBD1 (5 bases). Germline V lookup: CDR1 SEHNR, CDR2 FQNEAQ (reference sequence). The CDR3 loop spans 15 amino acids. Trimming stripped 5 bases from V and 6 bases from J, with 19 bases between. This CDR3 reads CASSNPQVGRPEAFF. For the CDR3, the DNA is TGTGCCAGCAGCAACCCACAGGTAGGAAGGCCTGAAGCTTTCTTT. Complete variable domain (other parts from reference TRBV7-9 and TRBJ1-1): DTGVSQNPRHKITKRGQNVTFRCDPISEHNRLYWYRQTLGQGPEFLTYFQNEAQLEKSRLLSDRFSAERPKGSFSTLEIQRTEQGDSAMYLCASSNPQVGRPEAFFGQGTRLTVV.

The chain carries TRBV6-1 and TRBJ1-3; 9 bases are a match to TRBD1. The CDR3 spans 18 residues. Germline V gene data show CDR1 as MNHNS and CDR2 as SASEGT. With 4 bases clipped from V and 2 bases from J, the junction kept 12 bases outside the gene matches. The DNA for the CDR3 is TGTGCCAGCAGTGCTACCCAACACAGGGGGCTCGCTGGAAACACCATATATTTT. It specifies CASSATQHRGLAGNTIYF.

This chain uses TRBV24-1 with TRBJ2-4, with D unresolved. The V end lost 9 bases, the J end lost 0 bases, and 8 bases lay between the germline ends. Germline V CDR1 and CDR2: KGHDR, SFDVKD. The CDR3 runs to 13 residues. Here the CDR3 reads CATSTLAKNIQYF. In nucleotides, the CDR3 is TGTGCCACCTCAACTTTAGCCAAAAACATTCAGTACTTC.

The count of this clonotype is one. Its ends do not fully match the called genes, so a read error is possible. The J gene is TRBJ2-3, the V gene TRBV15, with D uncertain. Germline V gene sequence: CDR1 LNHNV, CDR2 YYDKDF (reference sequence). This CDR3 has 15 residues. The CDR3 loop reads CATTLGSSSTDMQYF. DNA for the CDR3: TGTGCCACCACCTTAGGAAGTTCCAGCACAGATATGCAGTATTTT.

The chain employs TRBV6-2 or TRBV6-3 and TRBJ2-5; TRBD2 is a possible D gene (6 bases). Germline CDR1 reads MNHEY; CDR2 reads SVGEGT. Trimming took off 4 bases at V and 0 bases at J, with 9 bases between the two ends. The CDR3 spans 14 residues. The CDR3 loop is CASSLGLYQETQYF. Written as DNA, the CDR3 is TGTGCCAGCAGTTTGGGACTGTACCAAGAGACCCAGTACTTC.

V gene TRBV20-1 combines with J gene TRBJ2-7; D may be TRBD1 or TRBD2 (5 bases each). Germline V gene sequence: CDR1 DFQATT, CDR2 SNEGSKA (reference sequence). The CDR3 is 12 amino acids. The V and J ends lost 3 bases and 2 bases respectively, with 8 bases between them. DNA of the CDR3: TGCAGTGCTAGTGAGGGGCCCTACGAGCAGTACTTC. Protein: CSASEGPYEQYF.

The chain joins TRBV10-3 to TRBJ2-5, with TRBD2 identical over 14 bases. Germline V gives CDR1 ENHRY, CDR2 SYGVKD. CDR3 length: 17 amino acids. V was pared by 0 bases and J by 3 bases, with 3 bases of the junction left unmatched. The CDR3 DNA reads TGTGCCATCAGTGAGTCTAGGACTAGCGGGAGGAAAGAGACCCAGTACTTC. It yields the protein CAISESRTSGRKETQYF.

This chain connects TRBV5-1 to TRBJ1-3; 8 bases line up with TRBD1. This CDR3 has 16 amino acids. The germline V gene encodes CDR1 SGHRS and CDR2 YFSETQ. J lost 0 bases, V lost 4 bases, and 6 bases had no gene match. Here the CDR3 reads CASSKTGALSGNTIYF. The DNA of the CDR3 is TGCGCCAGCAGCAAGACAGGGGCCCTCTCTGGAAACACCATATATTTT.